This entry lists 24 T cell receptor beta chains sequenced from one sample in a study of T cell responses to AZD1222 COVID-19 vaccine. The repertoire was sequenced with immunoSEQ multiplex PCR; TCRdb's copy has only in-frame clones and lacks some. Here the sample spans fewer than 20,000 clones, 88% being singletons. Sequencing was performed on peripheral blood, taken 28 days after the second AZD1222 dose. The receptors derive from an adult who received the AZD1222 COVID-19 vaccine.

The V and J genes are TRBV12-3 or TRBV12-4 and TRBJ1-2; no definite D call. The CDR3 is 11 residues long. Trimming stripped 6 bases from V and 6 bases from J, with 8 bases between. CDR3 sequence (DNA): TGTGCCAGCAGCCGTCAAGATGGCTACACCTTC. As protein: CASSRQDGYTF.

This clone was picked up one time. The CDR3: CATSDPREYGYTF. As DNA, the CDR3 is TGTGCCACCAGTGATCCCAGGGAGTATGGCTACACCTTC. This chain joins TRBV24-1 and TRBJ1-2, with D tentatively TRBD1 (5 bases). Germline V gene data show CDR1 as KGHDR and CDR2 as SFDVKD. The V and J ends lost 3 bases and 5 bases respectively, with 9 bases between them. The CDR3 sequence is 13 residues long.

The V and J genes are TRBV7-2 and TRBJ2-7; 8 nucleotides align to TRBD1. The CDR3 is made up of 16 amino acids. V trimming: 3 bases; J trimming: 2 bases; junction bases outside the gene matches: 9. Germline V gene sequence: CDR1 SGHTA, CDR2 FQGNSA. The CDR3 bases are TGTGCCAGCAGCTTTTTTAAGGACAGGGCCGCCTACGAGCAGTACTTC. This sequence encodes CASSFFKDRAAYEQYF. Variable domain in full (rest from reference TRBV7-2 and TRBJ2-7): GAGVSQSPSNKVTEKGKDVELRCDPISGHTALYWYRQSLGQGLEFLIYFQGNSAPDKSGLPSDRFSAERTGGSVSTLTIQRTQQEDSAVYLCASSFFKDRAAYEQYFGPGTRLTVT.

This chain links TRBV27 with TRBJ2-3, with 8 bases that match TRBD2. The germline CDR1 and CDR2 sequences are MNHEY and SMNVEV (reference sequence). The CDR3 covers 16 residues. V was clipped by 1 base and J by 3 bases; unmatched bases: 6. CDR3: CASSLFSGGATDTQYF. In DNA, the CDR3 is TGTGCCAGCAGTTTATTTTCGGGGGGGGCAACAGATACGCAGTATTTT.

This chain links TRBV28 with TRBJ2-5, with D perhaps TRBD2 (6 bases). The CDR3 runs to 14 residues. Trimming shortened V by 5 bases and J by 2 bases, and 12 bases separated the two germline ends. Germline V gene data show CDR1 as MDHEN and CDR2 as SYDVKM. CDR3 DNA: TGTGCCAGCAGTCTGGGGGGACTTCAAGAGACCCAGTACTTC. Translation: CASSLGGLQETQYF.

The rearrangement uses TRBV9 and TRBJ2-1, with 7 bases that match TRBD1. Germline lookup yields CDR1 SGDLS and CDR2 YYNGEE. The CDR3 is 16 residues long. After removal of 2 bases from V and 4 bases from J, the junction contained 9 bases not matched to a gene. CDR3 region: CASSVSGQMGYNEQFF. In DNA, the CDR3 is TGTGCCAGCAGCGTCTCGGGACAGATGGGTTACAATGAGCAGTTCTTC.

This clone was observed a handful of times. The rearrangement joins TRBV7-9 to TRBJ1-1; D gene unclear. The V and J ends lost 4 bases and 1 base respectively, with 10 bases between them. Germline CDR1 is SEHNR and CDR2 is FQNEAQ (reference sequence). CDR3 size: 14 residues. CDR3 residues: CASSSLGENTEAFF. DNA of the CDR3: TGTGCCAGCAGCTCGTTGGGTGAGAACACTGAAGCTTTCTTT.

J is TRBJ1-2 and V is TRBV5-4; 8 bases line up with TRBD1. V shed 4 bases and J 6 bases; nucleotides not matched to a gene: 2. This CDR3 is 12 amino acids long. Germline loops: CDR1 SGHNT, CDR2 YYREEE (reference sequence). CDR3 in amino acids: CASSPGGDGYTF. In DNA, the CDR3 is TGTGCCAGCAGCCCAGGGGGCGATGGCTACACCTTC.

V gene TRBV11-3 combines with J gene TRBJ1-1; TRBD1 matches 11 bases. The V gene's germline CDR1 is SGHNT and CDR2 YENEEA. Trimming took 5 bases from V and 3 from J; bases not matched to a gene: 8. The CDR3 totals 16 residues. DNA for the CDR3: TGTGCCAGCAGCGGAGGACAGGGGGCGATGGACACTGAAGCTTTCTTT. Amino acids: CASSGGQGAMDTEAFF.

V and J are TRBV7-2 and TRBJ2-2, with D perhaps TRBD2 (5 bases). The CDR3 loop spans 16 amino acids. Trimming cost V 0 bases and J 0 bases, with 8 bases left between them. The germline CDR1 and CDR2 sequences are SGHTA and FQGNSA. CDR3 DNA: TGTGCCAGCAGCTTAGCGAGGGCCTCGAACACCGGGGAGCTGTTTTTT. This translates into CASSLARASNTGELFF.

The chain carries TRBV30 and TRBJ1-3, with no clear D. CDR3 length: 12 amino acids. Germline values: CDR1 GTSNPN, CDR2 SVGIG (reference sequence). The ends were cut back, 0 bases at V and 4 bases at J, with 4 bases in the middle. The CDR3 DNA sequence: TGTGCCTGGAGTGTCCCCGGAAACACCATATATTTT. It yields the protein CAWSVPGNTIYF. Together with reference TRBV30 and TRBJ1-3, the CDR3 gives the full variable domain: SQTIHQWPATLVQPVGSPLSLECTVEGTSNPNLYWYRQAAGRGLQLLFYSVGIGQISSEVPQNLSASRPQDRQFILSSKKLLLSDSGFYLCAWSVPGNTIYFGEGSWLTVV.

CDR3 sequence: CASSQPGASGGYEQYF. CDR3 nucleotide sequence: TGTGCCAGCAGTCAACCCGGGGCTAGCGGTGGGTACGAGCAGTACTTC. The chain joins TRBV6-6 to TRBJ2-7; 7 nucleotides align to TRBD2. CDR3 length: 16 residues. The V gene end was trimmed by 5 bases and the J gene end by 4 bases; junction bases not matched to a gene: 14. The germline CDR1 and CDR2 sequences are MNHNY and SVGAGI (reference sequence).

In nucleotides, the CDR3 is TGTGCCAGCTCACCCCGGGCAGGGGGGAAAGATACGCAGTATTTT. It yields the protein CASSPRAGGKDTQYF. The gene calls are TRBV18 and TRBJ2-3, with D possibly TRBD1 on 7 matching bases. Trimming removed 3 bases at V and 5 bases at J, with 15 bases between. Per germline, CDR1 KGHSH and CDR2 LQKENI. CDR3 size: 15 residues.

The V call is TRBV10-3, the J call TRBJ2-4; no definite D call. Trimming shortened V by 3 bases and J by 5 bases, and 5 bases separated the two germline ends. The CDR3 runs to 12 residues. Germline V gene data show CDR1 as ENHRY and CDR2 as SYGVKD. The chain's CDR3 is CAISDYENIQYF. The CDR3, as DNA: TGTGCCATCAGTGATTACGAAAACATTCAGTACTTC.

This rearrangement joins TRBV3-1 (or the pseudogene TRBV3-2) to TRBJ2-2, with D unclear. V was trimmed by 4 bases and J by 9 bases, leaving 9 bases between them. The CDR3 is 12 amino acids. Per the germline V gene, CDR1 is LGHDT and CDR2 is YNNKEL (reference sequence). The chain's CDR3 is CASSPLGRELFF. The CDR3 bases are TGTGCCAGCAGCCCCTTGGGCAGGGAGCTGTTTTTT.

V gene TRBV15 combines with J gene TRBJ1-4; D is unclear. The germline CDR1 and CDR2 sequences are LNHNV and YYDKDF (reference sequence). Between the trimmed V and J ends, which lost 0 bases and 3 bases, there was a span of 8 bases. This CDR3 has 15 amino acids. The CDR3: CATSRDGSPNEKLFF. In nucleotides, the CDR3 is TGTGCCACCAGCAGAGACGGGTCACCTAATGAAAAACTGTTTTTT.

CDR3 nucleotides: TGCGCCAGCAGCTCGGGGGGACTAGCCCGCACAGATACGCAGTATTTT. Amino acid sequence: CASSSGGLARTDTQYF. The V call is TRBV5-1, the J call TRBJ2-3, with TRBD2 matching over 9 bases. With V trimmed by 3 bases and J by 1 base, 6 bases remained unmatched. The germline V gene has CDR1 SGHRS and CDR2 YFSETQ. CDR3 size: 16 residues.

The table lists this clone with a few counts. This chain links TRBV9 with TRBJ2-7; TRBD2 matches at 8 bases. Germline V gene data show CDR1 as SGDLS and CDR2 as YYNGEE. CDR3 size: 14 residues. Trimming at V came to 3 bases and at J to 2 bases, leaving 4 bases not matched to a gene. The CDR3 is CASSGGLVPYEQYF. Here the CDR3 DNA reads TGTGCCAGCAGCGGGGGACTAGTGCCCTACGAGCAGTACTTC.

V is TRBV5-1 and J is TRBJ1-2, with TRBD1 matching 8 bases. This CDR3 spans 15 amino acids. V dropped 0 bases and J dropped 5; count of bases not matched to a gene: 6. Germline loops: CDR1 SGHRS, CDR2 YFSETQ. The DNA for the CDR3 is TGCGCCAGCAGCTTGGTAGGACAGGGTAGGTATGGCTACACCTTC. It yields the protein CASSLVGQGRYGYTF.

V is TRBV19 and J is TRBJ2-2; 11 nucleotides align to TRBD2. The germline V gene encodes CDR1 LNHDA and CDR2 SQIVND (reference sequence). The V and J ends lost 10 bases and 4 bases, in that order; junction bases with no gene match: 23. The CDR3 covers 20 residues. CDR3 DNA: TGTGCCACCTATCCCCGATGGACAGGGCTGACTAGCGGGGTCACCGGGGAGCTGTTTTTT. This translates into CATYPRWTGLTSGVTGELFF.

This sequence joins TRBV4-3 and TRBJ1-5; 7 bases map to TRBD1. The germline V gene has CDR1 LGHNA and CDR2 YSLEER. The V segment lost 1 base and the J segment 3 bases; nucleotides outside the gene matches: 6. The CDR3 runs to 16 residues. DNA for the CDR3: TGCGCCAGCAGCCAAGCGTGGGACAGTCCCAATCAGCCCCAGCATTTT. Encoded protein: CASSQAWDSPNQPQHF.

The gene calls are TRBV7-2 and TRBJ1-5, with D uncertain. Looked up from germline, CDR1 is SGHTA and CDR2 is FQGNSA. The CDR3 loop spans 13 amino acids. V was pared by 6 bases and J by 4 bases, with 10 bases between. The chain's CDR3 is CASRLEGNQPQHF. CDR3 in DNA: TGTGCCAGCAGACTCGAAGGGAATCAGCCCCAGCATTTT. Supplemented by reference TRBV7-2 and TRBJ1-5, the full variable domain reads GAGVSQSPSNKVTEKGKDVELRCDPISGHTALYWYRQSLGQGLEFLIYFQGNSAPDKSGLPSDRFSAERTGGSVSTLTIQRTQQEDSAVYLCASRLEGNQPQHFGDGTRLSIL.

This chain joins TRBV24-1 and TRBJ1-1, with TRBD1 as a possible D gene (5 bases). The CDR3 totals 13 residues. V was pared by 9 bases and J by 4 bases, with 14 bases between. Germline V gene lookup returns CDR1 KGHDR and CDR2 SFDVKD. The CDR3 bases are TGTGCCACCTGGGACGGAGTTACCACTGAAGCTTTCTTT. This translates into CATWDGVTTEAFF.

The CDR3 DNA follows: TGTGCCAGCAGCTTGCCTAGTCCGCAAGAGACCCAGTACTTC. Its translation is CASSLPSPQETQYF. The V and J genes are TRBV5-4 and TRBJ2-5; no reliable D call. From germline, CDR1 is SGHNT and CDR2 YYREEE (reference sequence). The germline V and J ends were trimmed by 1 base and 2 bases, with 9 bases remaining between them. This CDR3 contains 14 residues.